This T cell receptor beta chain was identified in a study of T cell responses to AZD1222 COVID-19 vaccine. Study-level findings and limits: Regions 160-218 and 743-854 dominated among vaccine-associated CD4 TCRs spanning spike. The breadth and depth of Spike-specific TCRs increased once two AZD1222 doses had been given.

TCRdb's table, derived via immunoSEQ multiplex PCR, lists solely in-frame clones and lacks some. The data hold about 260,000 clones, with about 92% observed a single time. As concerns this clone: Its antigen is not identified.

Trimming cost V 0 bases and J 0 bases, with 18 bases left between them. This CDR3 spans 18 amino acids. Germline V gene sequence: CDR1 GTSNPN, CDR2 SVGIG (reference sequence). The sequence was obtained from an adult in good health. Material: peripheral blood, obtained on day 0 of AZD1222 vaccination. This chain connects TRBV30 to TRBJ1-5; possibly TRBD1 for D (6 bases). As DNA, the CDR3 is TGTGCCTGGAGTGTAGGAGGGGTCGGGGGCCCTAGCAATCAGCCCCAGCATTTT. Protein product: CAWSVGGVGGPSNQPQHF.